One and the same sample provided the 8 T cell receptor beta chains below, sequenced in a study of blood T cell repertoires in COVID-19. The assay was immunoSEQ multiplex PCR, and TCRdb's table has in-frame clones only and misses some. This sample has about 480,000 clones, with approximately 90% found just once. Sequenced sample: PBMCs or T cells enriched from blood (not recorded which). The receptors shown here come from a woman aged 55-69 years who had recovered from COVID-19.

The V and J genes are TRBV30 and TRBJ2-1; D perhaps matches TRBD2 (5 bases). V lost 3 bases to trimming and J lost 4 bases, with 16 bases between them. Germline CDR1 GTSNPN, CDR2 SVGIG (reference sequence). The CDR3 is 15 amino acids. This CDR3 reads CAWSGLIKGYNEQFF. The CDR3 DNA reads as TGTGCCTGGAGCGGACTGATCAAAGGATACAATGAGCAGTTCTTC. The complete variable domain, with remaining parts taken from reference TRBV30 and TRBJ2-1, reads SQTIHQWPATLVQPVGSPLSLECTVEGTSNPNLYWYRQAAGRGLQLLFYSVGIGQISSEVPQNLSASRPQDRQFILSSKKLLLSDSGFYLCAWSGLIKGYNEQFFGPGTRLTVL.

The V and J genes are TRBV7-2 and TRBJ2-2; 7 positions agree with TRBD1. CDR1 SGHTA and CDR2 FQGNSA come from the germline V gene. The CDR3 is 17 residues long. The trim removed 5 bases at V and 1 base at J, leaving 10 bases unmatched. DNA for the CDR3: TGTGCCAGCAGCCCACAGGGGACACGCCAGAACACCGGGGAGCTGTTTTTT. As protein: CASSPQGTRQNTGELFF.

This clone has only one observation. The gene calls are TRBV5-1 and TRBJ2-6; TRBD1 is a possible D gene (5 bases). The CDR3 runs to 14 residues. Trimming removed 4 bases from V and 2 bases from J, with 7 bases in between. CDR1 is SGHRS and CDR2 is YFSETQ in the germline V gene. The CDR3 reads CASSQTAGANVLTF. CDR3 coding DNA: TGCGCCAGCAGCCAGACAGCTGGGGCCAACGTCCTGACTTTC.

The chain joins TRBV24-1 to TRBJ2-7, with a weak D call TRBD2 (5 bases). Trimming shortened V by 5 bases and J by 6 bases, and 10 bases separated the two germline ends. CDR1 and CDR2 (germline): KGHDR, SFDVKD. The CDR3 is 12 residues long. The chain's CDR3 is CATSGLAGEQYF. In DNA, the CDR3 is TGTGCCACCAGTGGTCTAGCCGGCGAGCAGTACTTC.

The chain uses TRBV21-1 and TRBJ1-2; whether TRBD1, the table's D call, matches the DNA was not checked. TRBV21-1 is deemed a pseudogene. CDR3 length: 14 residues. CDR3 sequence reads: CASIRGFTNYGYTF. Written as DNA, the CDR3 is TGTGCCAGCATCAGGGGTTTCACAAACTATGGCTACACCTTC.

The CDR3 sequence is CASSTRQRGGSDTQYF. CDR3 coding DNA: TGTGCCAGCAGCACCAGACAGCGGGGGGGCTCAGATACGCAGTATTTT. V gene TRBV11-3 combines with J gene TRBJ2-3; 10 nucleotides agree with TRBD2. Germline trimming cut 5 bases from V and 4 bases from J; bases unmatched to any gene: 9. This CDR3 spans 16 amino acids. Germline V gene lookup returns CDR1 SGHNT and CDR2 YENEEA.

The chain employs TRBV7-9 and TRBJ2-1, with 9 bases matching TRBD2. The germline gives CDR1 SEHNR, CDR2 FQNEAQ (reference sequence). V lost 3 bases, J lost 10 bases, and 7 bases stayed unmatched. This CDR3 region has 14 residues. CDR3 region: CASSFYLAGTEQFF. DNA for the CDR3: TGTGCCAGCAGCTTTTACCTAGCGGGGACCGAGCAGTTCTTC.

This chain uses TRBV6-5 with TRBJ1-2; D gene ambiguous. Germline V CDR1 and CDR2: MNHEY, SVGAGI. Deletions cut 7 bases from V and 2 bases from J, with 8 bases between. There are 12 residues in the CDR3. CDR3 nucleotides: TGTGCCAGCATCGAGAGAAACTATGGCTACACCTTC. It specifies CASIERNYGYTF.